This entry lists 8 T cell receptor beta chains sequenced from one sample in a study of shared clonotypes between healthy human individuals. Repertoires were generated with immunoSEQ multiplex PCR, while TCRdb's copy carries only in-frame clones and drops some. The sample includes some 2,000,000 clones, about 95% of them seen just once. The sequenced sample was naive CD4+ T cells sorted from blood. Indicated subset: CD45RA+ positively selected. The receptors come from a man younger than 35 in good health.

This rearrangement joins TRBV7-2 to TRBJ2-7, with a tentative D call TRBD2 (6 bases). V was shortened by 3 bases and J by 4 bases, with 13 bases between the two germline ends. The CDR3 extends over 14 amino acids. The germline CDR1 and CDR2 sequences are SGHTA and FQGNSA. The CDR3 loop is CASSLATRGYEQYF. In DNA form, the CDR3 reads TGTGCCAGCAGCTTGGCGACTAGAGGGTACGAGCAGTACTTC.

The chain recombines TRBV5-6 with TRBJ2-4, with TRBD1 matching over 11 bases. V lost 4 bases, J lost 8 bases, and 5 bases stayed unmatched. The CDR3 is 14 residues long. CDR1 and CDR2 (germline): SGHDT, YYEEEE. The CDR3 DNA follows: TGTGCCAGCAGCCCCGGACAGGGGGCGGACATTCAGTACTTC. Encoded protein: CASSPGQGADIQYF.

J is TRBJ2-1 and V is TRBV10-3; D unclear. Deletions cut 3 bases from V and 6 bases from J, with 12 bases between. The CDR3 is 14 amino acids. The V gene's germline CDR1 is ENHRY and CDR2 SYGVKD. The CDR3, as DNA: TGTGCCATCAGTGAAGGATCCCCTAGCAATGAGCAGTTCTTC. Protein: CAISEGSPSNEQFF.

The genes are TRBV10-3 and TRBJ2-7, with 12 bases aligning to TRBD1. The germline V gene has CDR1 ENHRY and CDR2 SYGVKD. The CDR3 spans 15 residues. The ends lost 2 bases at V and 6 bases at J; junction bases unmatched: 5. The CDR3 DNA reads as TGTGCCATCAGTGAGGGGGACAGGGGGCGCGTCGAGCAGTACTTC. This translates into CAISEGDRGRVEQYF.

The chain recombines TRBV19 with TRBJ1-5, with D unclear. CDR1 and CDR2 from the germline V gene are LNHDA and SQIVND (reference sequence). V lost 3 bases and J lost 0, with 12 bases in between. This CDR3 has 16 residues. CDR3: CASSIALANSNQPQHF. The CDR3 DNA sequence: TGTGCCAGTAGTATCGCCCTGGCCAATAGCAATCAGCCCCAGCATTTT.

With respect to this clone: Other DNA sequences within the sample encode an identical CDR3. The chain couples TRBV20-1 to TRBJ1-4; possible D gene TRBD1, 5 bases. Germline values: CDR1 DFQATT, CDR2 SNEGSKA (reference sequence). The V and J ends lost 6 bases and 8 bases respectively, with 10 bases between them. The CDR3 totals 11 residues. CDR3 bases: TGCAGTGCCCCCGCAGGGGAAAAACTGTTTTTT. It yields the protein CSAPAGEKLFF.

J is TRBJ1-5 and V is TRBV28; tentatively, D is TRBD1 (5 bases). The germline CDR1 and CDR2 sequences are MDHEN and SYDVKM. The V gene lost 8 bases and the J gene lost 0 bases, with 17 bases spanning the gap. This CDR3 region has 16 residues. The CDR3: CASVASWGNSNQPQHF. CDR3 in DNA: TGTGCCAGCGTTGCGAGTTGGGGGAATAGCAATCAGCCCCAGCATTTT. Variable domain in full (rest from reference TRBV28 and TRBJ1-5): DVKVTQSSRYLVKRTGEKVFLECVQDMDHENMFWYRQDPGLGLRLIYFSYDVKMKEKGDIPEGYSVSREKKERFSLILESASTNQTSMYLCASVASWGNSNQPQHFGDGTRLSIL.

This chain joins TRBV5-1 and TRBJ1-2, with 8 bases lining up with TRBD1. Germline CDR1 is SGHRS and CDR2 is YFSETQ. Trimming took 4 bases from V and 0 from J; bases not matched to a gene: 11. This CDR3 is built from 17 residues. CDR3 DNA: TGCGCCAGCAGCCTGGGACAGGAGGTTACGCCTAACTATGGCTACACCTTC. It yields the protein CASSLGQEVTPNYGYTF.